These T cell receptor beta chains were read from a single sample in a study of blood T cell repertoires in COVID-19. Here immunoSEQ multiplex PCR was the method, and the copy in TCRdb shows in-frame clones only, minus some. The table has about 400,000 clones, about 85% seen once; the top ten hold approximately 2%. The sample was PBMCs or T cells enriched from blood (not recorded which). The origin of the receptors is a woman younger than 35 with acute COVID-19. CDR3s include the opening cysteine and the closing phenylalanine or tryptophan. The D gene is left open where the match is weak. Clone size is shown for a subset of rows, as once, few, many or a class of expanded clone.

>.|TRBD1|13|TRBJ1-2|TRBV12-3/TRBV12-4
TGTGCCAGCAGTTTACAGGGGGACTATGGCTACACCTTC
CASSLQGDYGYTF
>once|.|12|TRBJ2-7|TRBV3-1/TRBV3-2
TGTGCCACCGCGGGCGGGTCCTACGAGCAGTACTTC
CATAGGSYEQYF
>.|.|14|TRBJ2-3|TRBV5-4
TGTGCCAGCAGCTCGGACAGATACACAGATACGCAGTATTTT
CASSSDRYTDTQYF
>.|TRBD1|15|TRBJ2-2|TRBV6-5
TGTGCCAGCAGTTACAGGGGGCCGAACACCGGGGAGCTGTTTTTT
CASSYRGPNTGELFF
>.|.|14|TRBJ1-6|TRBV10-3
TGTGCCATCAGTGAGTCTCAGGTTAATTCACCCCTCCACTTT
CAISESQVNSPLHF
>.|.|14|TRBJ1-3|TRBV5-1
TGCGCCAGCAGCCCGCAGGGATCTGGAAACACCATATATTTT
CASSPQGSGNTIYF
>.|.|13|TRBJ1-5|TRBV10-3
TGTGCCATCAGTCCCTCGGGCAATCAGCCCCAGCATTTT
CAISPSGNQPQHF
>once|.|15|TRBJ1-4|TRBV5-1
TGCGCCAGCAGCTTGGGTAAGGGCGGGTACGAAAAACTGTTTTTT
CASSLGKGGYEKLFF
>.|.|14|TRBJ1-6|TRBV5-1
TGCGCCAGCACCAAAGACAGCCCGAATTCACCCCTCCACTTT
CASTKDSPNSPLHF
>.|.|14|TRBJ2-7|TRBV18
TGTGCCAGCTCACTAACAAGGGGTACCTACGAGCAGTACTTC
CASSLTRGTYEQYF
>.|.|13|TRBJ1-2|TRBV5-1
TGCGCCAGCAGCTTTAAAGGAGGGTATGGCTACACCTTC
CASSFKGGYGYTF
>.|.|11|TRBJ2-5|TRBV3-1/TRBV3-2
TGTGCCAGCAGCCGCCGGGAGACCCAGTACTTC
CASSRRETQYF
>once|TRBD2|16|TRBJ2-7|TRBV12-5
TGTGCTAGTGGTTTGGGGTTTGGGACTAGCATCTACGAGCAGTACTTC
CASGLGFGTSIYEQYF
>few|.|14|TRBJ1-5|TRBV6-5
TGTGCCAGCAGCCCCTCGGGGGGCAATCAGCCCCAGCATTTT
CASSPSGGNQPQHF
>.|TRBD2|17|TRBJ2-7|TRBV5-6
TGTGCCAGCAGCCACAAACTAGCGGGGGCGAGCTCCTACGAGCAGTACTTC
CASSHKLAGASSYEQYF
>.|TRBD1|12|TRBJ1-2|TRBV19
TGTGCCAGTAGGCCAGGGGGGCATGGCTACACCTTC
CASRPGGHGYTF
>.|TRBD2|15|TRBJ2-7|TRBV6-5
TGTGCCAGCAGTACGGGGACTAGCGGGGATTACGAGCAGTACTTC
CASSTGTSGDYEQYF
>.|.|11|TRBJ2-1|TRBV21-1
TGTGCCAGCAGCACTCGGTCTAAAATTTTCTTC
CASSTRSKIFF
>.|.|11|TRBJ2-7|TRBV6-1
TGTGCCAGCAGAGAAGGGCCCGAGCAGTACTTC
CASREGPEQYF
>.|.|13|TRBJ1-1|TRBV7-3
TGTGCCAGCAGCCAACAGGGGAACACTGAAGCTTTCTTT
CASSQQGNTEAFF
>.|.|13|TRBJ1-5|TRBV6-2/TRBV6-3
TGTGCCAGCAGTTACAGACAGAATCAGCCCCAGCATTTT
CASSYRQNQPQHF
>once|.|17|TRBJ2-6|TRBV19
TGTGCCAGTAGTATGGGAGAGGGATTCTCTGGGGCCAACGTCCTGACTTTC
CASSMGEGFSGANVLTF
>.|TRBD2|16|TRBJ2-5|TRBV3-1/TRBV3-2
TGTGCCAGCAGCCAAGGTATTAGCGGGAGAGGAGAGACCCAGTACTTC
CASSQGISGRGETQYF
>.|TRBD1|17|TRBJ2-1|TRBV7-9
TGTGCCAGCAGCTTAGTAGCTCGGCAGGGGGCCGGGGCGGTGCTGTTCTTC
CASSLVARQGAGAVLFF
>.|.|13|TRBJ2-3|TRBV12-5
TGTGCTAGTGGTTTGGTTTCAGGAAATCGGCAGTATTTT
CASGLVSGNRQYF
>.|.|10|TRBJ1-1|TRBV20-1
TGCAGTGCTAGAGACGGGTTGACTTTCTTT
CSARDGLTFF
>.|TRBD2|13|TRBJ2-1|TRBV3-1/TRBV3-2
TGTGCCAGCAGCCAAGCCGGGGGGGATGAGCAGTTCTTC
CASSQAGGDEQFF
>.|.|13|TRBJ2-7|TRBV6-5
TGTGCCAGCAGTTCACCCTTAGTTGACGAGCAGTACTTC
CASSSPLVDEQYF
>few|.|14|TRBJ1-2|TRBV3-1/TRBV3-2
TGTGCCAGCAGCCAAGTCGGGATGGGGTATGGCTACACCTTC
CASSQVGMGYGYTF
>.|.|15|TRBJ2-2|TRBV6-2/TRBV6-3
TGTGCCAGCAGTTACCCTGGTAGCCAGACCGGGGAGCTGTTTTTT
CASSYPGSQTGELFF
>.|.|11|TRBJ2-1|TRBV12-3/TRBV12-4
TGTGCCAGCCGCCTTGCGGCGGAGCAGTTCTTC
CASRLAAEQFF
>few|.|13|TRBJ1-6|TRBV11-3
TGTGCCAGCAGCTTCGGCTATAATTCACCCCTCCACTTT
CASSFGYNSPLHF
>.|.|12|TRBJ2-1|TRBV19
TGTGCCAGTAGTGTACCAGGGGTTGAGCAGTTCTTC
CASSVPGVEQFF
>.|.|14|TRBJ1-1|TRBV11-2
TGTGCCAGCAGCTTAACCAGAATGAACACTGAAGCTTTCTTT
CASSLTRMNTEAFF
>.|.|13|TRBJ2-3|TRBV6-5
TGTGCCAGCTCGATGGGGAGCGCAGATACGCAGTATTTT
CASSMGSADTQYF
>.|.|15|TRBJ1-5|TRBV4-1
TGCGCCAGCAGCCAAGGTCCCGGTACGAATCAGCCCCAGCATTTT
CASSQGPGTNQPQHF
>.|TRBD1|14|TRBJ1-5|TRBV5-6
TGTGCCAGCAGTCCCGGGACAGGGCATCAGCCCCAGCATTTT
CASSPGTGHQPQHF
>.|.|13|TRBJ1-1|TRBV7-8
TGTGCCAGCAGCCCACAGATTAACACTGAAGCTTTCTTT
CASSPQINTEAFF
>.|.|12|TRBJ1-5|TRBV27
TGTGCCACAGGCCTTAGCAATCAGCCCCAGCATTTT
CATGLSNQPQHF
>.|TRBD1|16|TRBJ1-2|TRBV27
TGTGCCAGCAGTCCAAATCCCGCAGGGGGAGGCTATGGCTACACCTTC
CASSPNPAGGGYGYTF
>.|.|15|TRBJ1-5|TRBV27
TGTGCCAGCAGTTTGTCGGGGCAGGGGCGTCAGCCCCAGCATTTT
CASSLSGQGRQPQHF
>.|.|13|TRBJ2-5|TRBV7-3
TGTGCCAGCAGCTTAACGGGGGCCGGGACCCAGTACTTC
CASSLTGAGTQYF
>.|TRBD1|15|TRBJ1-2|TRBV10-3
TGTGCCATCAGTGAGCCCTTAGGGACAGGCCTCGGCTACACCTTC
CAISEPLGTGLGYTF
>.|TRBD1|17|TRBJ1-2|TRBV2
TGTGCCAGCAGTGAACTTAGGACAGGGGGGATTAACTATGGCTACACCTTC
CASSELRTGGINYGYTF
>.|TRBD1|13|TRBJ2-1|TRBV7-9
TGTGCCGGCCGAGGACAGGAATACAATGAGCAGTTCTTC
CAGRGQEYNEQFF
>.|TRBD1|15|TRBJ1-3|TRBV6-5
TGTGCCAGCAGTAGAGGACAGGCTTCAGGAAACACCATATATTTT
CASSRGQASGNTIYF
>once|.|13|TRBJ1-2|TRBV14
TGTGCCAGCAGCCAAGTGAGGTCAAAAGGCTACACCTTC
CASSQVRSKGYTF
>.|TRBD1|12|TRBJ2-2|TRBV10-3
TGTGCCATCAGCACCCTTACAGGGGTTCTGTTTTTT
CAISTLTGVLFF
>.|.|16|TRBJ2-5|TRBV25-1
TGTGCCAGCAGTGTCAAGCGCGGGACCTATTTCGAGACCCAGTACTTC
CASSVKRGTYFETQYF
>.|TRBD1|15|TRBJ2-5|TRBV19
TGTGCCAGTAGAAGCAAGGACAGGGGGCAAGAGACCCAGTACTTC
CASRSKDRGQETQYF
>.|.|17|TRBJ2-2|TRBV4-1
TGCGCCAGCAGCCAACGCGGGACAGTCCTCCAAGGAGGGGAGCTGTTTTTT
CASSQRGTVLQGGELFF
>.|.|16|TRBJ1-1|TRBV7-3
TGTGCCAGCAGCTTAACGGTCAGATCACAGGGCACTGAAGCTTTCTTT
CASSLTVRSQGTEAFF
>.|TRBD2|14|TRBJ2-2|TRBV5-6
TGTGCCAGCAGCAGAGGGACTACCCGCGCGGAGCTGTTTTTT
CASSRGTTRAELFF
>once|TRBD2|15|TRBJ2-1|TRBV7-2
TGTGCCAGCAGCTTTTCTAGCGGGGACTACAATGAGCAGTTCTTC
CASSFSSGDYNEQFF
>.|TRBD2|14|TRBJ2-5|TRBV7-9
TGTGCCAGCAGAAACGGGGGGACCCAAGAGACCCAGTACTTC
CASRNGGTQETQYF
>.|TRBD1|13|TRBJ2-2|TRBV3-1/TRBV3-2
TGTGCCAGCAGCCCAGGGGGCACCGGGGAGCTGTTTTTT
CASSPGGTGELFF
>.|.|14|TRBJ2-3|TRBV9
TGTGCCAGCAGCGTATACGGGAGCACAGATACGCAGTATTTT
CASSVYGSTDTQYF
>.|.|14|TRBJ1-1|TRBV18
TGTGCCAGCTCACCTGGGGAGGGGGACACTGAAGCTTTCTTT
CASSPGEGDTEAFF
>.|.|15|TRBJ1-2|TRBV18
TGTGCCAGCTCGCCAACGAACCGACAGAACTATGGCTACACCTTC
CASSPTNRQNYGYTF